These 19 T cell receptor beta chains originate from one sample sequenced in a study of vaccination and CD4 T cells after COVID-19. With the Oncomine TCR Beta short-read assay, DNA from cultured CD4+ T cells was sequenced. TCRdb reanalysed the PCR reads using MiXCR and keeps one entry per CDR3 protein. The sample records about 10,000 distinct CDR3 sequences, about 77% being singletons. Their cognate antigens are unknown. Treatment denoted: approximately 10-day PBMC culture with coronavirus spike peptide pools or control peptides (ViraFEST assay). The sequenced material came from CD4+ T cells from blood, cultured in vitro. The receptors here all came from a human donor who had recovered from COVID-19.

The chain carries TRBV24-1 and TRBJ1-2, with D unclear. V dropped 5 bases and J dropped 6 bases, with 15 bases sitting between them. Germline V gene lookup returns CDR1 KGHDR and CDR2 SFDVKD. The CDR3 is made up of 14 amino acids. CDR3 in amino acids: CATSVRATLDGYTF. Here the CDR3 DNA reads TGTGCCACCAGTGTTAGGGCGACCTTAGATGGCTACACCTTC.

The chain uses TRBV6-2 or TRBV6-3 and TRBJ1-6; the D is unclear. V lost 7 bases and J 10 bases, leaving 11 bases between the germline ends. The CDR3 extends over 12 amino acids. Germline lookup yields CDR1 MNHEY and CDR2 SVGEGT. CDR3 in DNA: TGTGCCAGCACCGAAGGGAGGTCACCCCTCCACTTT. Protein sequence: CASTEGRSPLHF.

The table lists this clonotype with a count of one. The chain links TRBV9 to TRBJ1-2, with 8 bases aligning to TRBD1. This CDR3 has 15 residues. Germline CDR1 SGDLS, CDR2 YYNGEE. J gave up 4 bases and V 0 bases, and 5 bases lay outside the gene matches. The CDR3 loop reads CASSVGQQGGYGYTF. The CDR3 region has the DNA TGTGCCAGCAGCGTAGGGCAACAGGGGGGCTATGGCTACACCTTC.

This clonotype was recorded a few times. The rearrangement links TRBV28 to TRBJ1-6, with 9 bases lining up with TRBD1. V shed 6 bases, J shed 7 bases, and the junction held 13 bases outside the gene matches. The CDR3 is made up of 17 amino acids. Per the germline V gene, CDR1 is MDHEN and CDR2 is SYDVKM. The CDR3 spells CASRPGTGTRRNSPLHF. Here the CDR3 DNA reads TGTGCCAGCAGACCCGGGACAGGGACTCGTAGGAATTCACCCCTCCACTTT.

The CDR3 sequence: CASSRQKSQPQHF. As DNA, the CDR3 is TGTGCCAGCAGCCGACAGAAGAGTCAGCCCCAGCATTTT. J is TRBJ1-5 and V is TRBV7-2; possible D gene TRBD1, 5 bases. The CDR3 extends over 13 amino acids. Trimming took 5 bases from V and 6 from J, leaving 11 bases between them. Germline CDR1 is SGHTA and CDR2 is FQGNSA.

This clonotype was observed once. The CDR3 loop reads CASSPGRGPQYF. The CDR3 nucleotides read TGTGCCAGCAGTCCAGGTCGGGGGCCCCAGTACTTC. The V and J genes are TRBV11-2 and TRBJ2-5; the D gene could be TRBD1 or TRBD2 (6 bases each). There are 12 residues in the CDR3. Per the germline V gene, CDR1 is SGHAT and CDR2 is FQNNGV. The V end lost 6 bases, the J end lost 9 bases, and 14 bases lay between the germline ends.

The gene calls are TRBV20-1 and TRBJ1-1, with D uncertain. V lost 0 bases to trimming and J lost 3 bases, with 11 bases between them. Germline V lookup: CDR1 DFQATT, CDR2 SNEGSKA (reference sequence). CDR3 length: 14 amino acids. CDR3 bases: TGCAGTGCTAGAGATGTGGTTCAGTACACTGAAGCTTTCTTT. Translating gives CSARDVVQYTEAFF.

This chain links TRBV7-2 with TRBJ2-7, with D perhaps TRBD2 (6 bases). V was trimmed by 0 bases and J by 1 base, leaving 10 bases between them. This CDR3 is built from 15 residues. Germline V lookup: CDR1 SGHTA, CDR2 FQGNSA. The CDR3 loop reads CASSLAAGKSYEQYF. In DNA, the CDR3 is TGTGCCAGCAGCTTAGCAGCGGGTAAATCCTACGAGCAGTACTTC.

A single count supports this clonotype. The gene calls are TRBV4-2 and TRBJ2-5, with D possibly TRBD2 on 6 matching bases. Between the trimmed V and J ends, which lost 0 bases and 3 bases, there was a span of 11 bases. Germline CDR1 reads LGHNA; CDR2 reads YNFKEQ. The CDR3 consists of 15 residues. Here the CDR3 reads CASSQDRRGKETQYF. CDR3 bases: TGTGCCAGCAGCCAAGATCGCCGGGGGAAAGAGACCCAGTACTTC.

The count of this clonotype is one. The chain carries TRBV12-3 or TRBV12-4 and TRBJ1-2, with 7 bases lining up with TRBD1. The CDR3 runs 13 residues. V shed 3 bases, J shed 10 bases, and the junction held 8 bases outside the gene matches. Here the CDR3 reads CASSFRGRGDYTF. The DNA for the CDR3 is TGTGCCAGCAGTTTTAGGGGGCGCGGCGACTACACCTTC.

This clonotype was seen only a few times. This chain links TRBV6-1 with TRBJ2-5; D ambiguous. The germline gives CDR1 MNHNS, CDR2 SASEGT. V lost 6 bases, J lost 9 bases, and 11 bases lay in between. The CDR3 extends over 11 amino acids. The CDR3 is CASRHLLAQYF. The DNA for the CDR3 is TGTGCCAGCAGGCACCTGCTGGCCCAGTACTTC.

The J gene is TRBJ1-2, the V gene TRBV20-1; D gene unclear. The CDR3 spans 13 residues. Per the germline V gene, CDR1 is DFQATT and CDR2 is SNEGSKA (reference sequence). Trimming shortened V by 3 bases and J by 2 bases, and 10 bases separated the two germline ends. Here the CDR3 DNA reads TGCAGTGCTAGTCCGTCGCGGAACTATGGCTACACCTTC. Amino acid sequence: CSASPSRNYGYTF.

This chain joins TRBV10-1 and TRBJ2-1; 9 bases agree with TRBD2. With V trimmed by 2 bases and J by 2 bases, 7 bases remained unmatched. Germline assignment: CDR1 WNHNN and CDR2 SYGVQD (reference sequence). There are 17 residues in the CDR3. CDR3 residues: CASSEASSGSAYNEQFF. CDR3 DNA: TGCGCCAGCAGTGAGGCAAGTAGCGGGAGTGCCTACAATGAGCAGTTCTTC.

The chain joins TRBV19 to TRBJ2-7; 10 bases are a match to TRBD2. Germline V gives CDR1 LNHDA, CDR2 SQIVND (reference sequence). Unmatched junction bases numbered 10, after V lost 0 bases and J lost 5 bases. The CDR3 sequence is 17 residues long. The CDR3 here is CASSIDLASGSLDEQYF. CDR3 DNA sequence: TGTGCCAGTAGTATAGATCTTGCTAGCGGGAGCCTCGACGAGCAGTACTTC.

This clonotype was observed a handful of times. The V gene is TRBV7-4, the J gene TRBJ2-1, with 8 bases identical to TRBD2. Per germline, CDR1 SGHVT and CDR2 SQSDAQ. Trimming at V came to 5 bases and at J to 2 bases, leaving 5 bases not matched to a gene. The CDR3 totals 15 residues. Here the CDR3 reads CASSGAGVAYNEQFF. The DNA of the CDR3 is TGTGCCAGCAGCGGAGCGGGAGTGGCCTACAATGAGCAGTTCTTC.

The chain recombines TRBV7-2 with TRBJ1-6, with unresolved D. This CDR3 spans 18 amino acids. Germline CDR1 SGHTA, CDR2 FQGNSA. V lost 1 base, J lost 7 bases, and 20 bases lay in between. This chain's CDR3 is CASSLDGGVSRRNSPLHF. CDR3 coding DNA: TGTGCCAGCAGCTTAGATGGTGGTGTCAGCCGAAGAAATTCACCCCTCCACTTT.

CDR3 loop: CASTGQGDNQPQHF. CDR3 in DNA: TGTGCCAGCACCGGACAGGGAGACAATCAGCCCCAGCATTTT. V and J are TRBV6-1 and TRBJ1-5, with 8 bases identical to TRBD1. With V trimmed by 7 bases and J by 3 bases, 5 bases remained unmatched. The CDR3 is made up of 14 amino acids. Germline V lookup: CDR1 MNHNS, CDR2 SASEGT.

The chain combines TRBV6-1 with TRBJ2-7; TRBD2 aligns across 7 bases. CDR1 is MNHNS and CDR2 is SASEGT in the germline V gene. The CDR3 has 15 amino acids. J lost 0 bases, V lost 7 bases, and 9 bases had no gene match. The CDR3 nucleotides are TGTGCCAGCACTGTCCTAGCGGTAACCTCCTACGAGCAGTACTTC. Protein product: CASTVLAVTSYEQYF.

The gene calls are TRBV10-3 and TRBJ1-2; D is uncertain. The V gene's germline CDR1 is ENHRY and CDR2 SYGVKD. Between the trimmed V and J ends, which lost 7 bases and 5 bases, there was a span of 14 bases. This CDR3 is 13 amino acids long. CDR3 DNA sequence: TGTGCCATCACCGGTGGTTCAGAGTATGGCTACACCTTC. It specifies CAITGGSEYGYTF.